Below, 14 T cell receptor beta chains from the same sample are listed, as sequenced in a study of primary melanoma T cells and metastatic recurrence. Sequencing was performed with immunoSEQ multiplex PCR; in TCRdb, only in-frame clones are kept and a portion is missing. Altogether over 90 clones are present, around 90% being singletons, with the ten largest covering 11% to 15%. The sequenced sample consisted of melanoma tumor tissue. The receptors originated from a human donor with melanoma.

As to this clone: The read includes an ambiguous or uncalled nucleotide; its amino acid is shown as X. This chain joins TRBV29-1 and TRBJ1-2, with 7 bases identical to TRBD1. This CDR3 spans 13 amino acids. Germline assignment: CDR1 SQVTM and CDR2 ANQGSEA. The DNA for the CDR3 is TGCARCATGTACAGGGGCGCGAACTATGGCTACACCTTC. This encodes CXMYRGANYGYTF.

The V call is TRBV6-8, the J call TRBJ2-3; no clear D. The germline V gene encodes CDR1 MNHGY and CDR2 SAAAGT. Deletions cut 2 bases from V and 5 bases from J, with 11 bases between. The CDR3 is made up of 14 amino acids. For the CDR3, the DNA is TGTGCCAGCAGTTACCAGGATCGAAGAGATACGCAGTATTTT. As protein: CASSYQDRRDTQYF.

The rearrangement links TRBV19 to TRBJ2-1; 8 positions match TRBD2. Germline V gene data show CDR1 as LNHDA and CDR2 as SQIVND (reference sequence). The CDR3 has 15 residues. The junction had 7 bases not matched to a gene; V was cut back by 6 bases and J by 3 bases. The CDR3 is CASSRTSGDYNEQFF. In DNA, the CDR3 is TGTGCCAGTAGCCGTACTAGCGGAGACTACAATGAGCAGTTCTTC.

This chain uses TRBV11-3 with TRBJ2-4; weak D call: TRBD2 (6 bases). This CDR3 contains 14 residues. Trimming pared 5 bases from V and 0 bases from J, leaving 8 bases between. CDR1 is SGHNT and CDR2 is YENEEA in the germline V gene. The CDR3 sequence: CASSVGLAKNIQYF. The CDR3 DNA reads as TGTGCCAGCAGCGTGGGACTAGCCAAAAACATTCAGTACTTC.

This clone was seen only once. The CDR3 loop is CASSPRTGGFDTQYF. DNA of the CDR3: TGTGCCAGCAGCCCTCGGACAGGGGGCTTTGATACGCAGTATTTT. The chain employs TRBV7-5 and TRBJ2-3; no check of the table's D call, TRBD1, against the DNA was made. TRBV7-5 represents a pseudogene. The CDR3 is made up of 15 amino acids.

This clone was recorded once. The V and J genes are TRBV10-3 and TRBJ2-1, with 7 positions matching TRBD2. In germline, CDR1 is ENHRY, CDR2 SYGVKD. V lost 0 bases and J lost 1; bases outside the gene matches: 6. The CDR3 is 17 residues long. The CDR3 DNA sequence: TGTGCCATCAGTGAGTCGAACGGACTAGATTCCTACAATGAGCAGTTCTTC. Translation: CAISESNGLDSYNEQFF.

The chain couples TRBV6-8 to TRBJ1-2; D might be TRBD1 (5 bases). V dropped 10 bases and J dropped 4 bases, with 13 bases sitting between them. CDR3 length: 12 residues. Germline-derived CDR1 and CDR2 are MNHGY and SAAAGT. CDR3: CAIPGRFYGYTF. As DNA, the CDR3 is TGTGCCATCCCAGGGCGGTTCTATGGCTACACCTTC.

Comment on this clone: Sequence at one end of the junction differs from germline and may be a read error. The chain carries TRBV6-8 and TRBJ1-2, with a tentative D call TRBD1 (5 bases). In germline, CDR1 is MNHGY, CDR2 SAAAGT. The CDR3 extends over 16 amino acids. DNA of the CDR3: TGTGCCATCAGTCCTTTAGTAGAATGGGGACACTATGGCTACACCTTC. This encodes CAISPLVEWGHYGYTF.

The rearrangement links TRBV11-3 to TRBJ2-6; D uncertain. The CDR3 contains 15 residues. Germline lookup yields CDR1 SGHNT and CDR2 YENEEA. The V end lost 0 bases, the J end lost 0 bases, and 3 bases lay between the germline ends. CDR3 amino acids: CASSLDSSGANVLTF. CDR3 in DNA: TGTGCCAGCAGCTTAGACAGCTCTGGGGCCAACGTCCTGACTTTC.

V usage is TRBV18 and J usage is TRBJ2-3; 13 bases are shared with TRBD2. V dropped 0 bases and J dropped 7; count of bases not matched to a gene: 4. This CDR3 contains 16 residues. The germline V gene encodes CDR1 KGHSH and CDR2 LQKENI. The CDR3 DNA reads as TGTGCCAGCTCACCACCGGGACTAGCGGGGATGAATACGCAGTATTTT. Translation gives CASSPPGLAGMNTQYF.

The V and J genes are TRBV12-5 and TRBJ2-2; D possibly corresponds to TRBD2 (5 bases). Germline V gene data show CDR1 as LGHNT and CDR2 as FRNRAP. The CDR3 consists of 16 residues. The CDR3: CASNPRSSGNTGELFF. The DNA of the CDR3 is TGTGCCAGCAACCCGAGATCCAGCGGGAACACCGGGGAGCTGTTTTTT.

This clone has more than one count but fewer than ten. This chain links TRBV30 with TRBJ1-3; D is ambiguous. Trimming took 7 bases from V and 0 from J, leaving 7 bases between them. This CDR3 is built from 12 residues. Looked up from germline, CDR1 is GTSNPN and CDR2 is SVGIG (reference sequence). The CDR3 here is CAYTTSGNTIYF. The CDR3 nucleotides read TGTGCCTACACAACCTCTGGAAACACCATATATTTT. The variable domain in full, completed from reference TRBV30 and TRBJ1-3, reads SQTIHQWPATLVQPVGSPLSLECTVEGTSNPNLYWYRQAAGRGLQLLFYSVGIGQISSEVPQNLSASRPQDRQFILSSKKLLLSDSGFYLCAYTTSGNTIYFGEGSWLTVV.

The chain carries TRBV7-4 and TRBJ2-1; 10 positions match TRBD2. V lost 6 bases, J lost 10 bases, and 12 bases stayed unmatched. Per germline, CDR1 SGHVT and CDR2 SQSDAQ. The CDR3 is 15 amino acids. The CDR3 protein is CASRFSAAGGDEQFF. The DNA of the CDR3 is TGTGCCAGCAGATTTAGCGCAGCGGGAGGGGACGAGCAGTTCTTC.

This clone occurred once. The chain is built from TRBV19 and TRBJ1-1; D unclear. The V end was cut by 9 bases, the J end by 4 bases, with 9 bases between. The CDR3 runs 11 residues. Germline-derived CDR1 and CDR2 are LNHDA and SQIVND (reference sequence). The CDR3 region has the DNA TGTGCCAGCAAGGGATTCACTGAAGCTTTCTTT. Its protein is CASKGFTEAFF.